The 7 T cell receptor beta chains presented below share a single source sample, sequenced in a study of blood T cell repertoires in COVID-19. TCRdb's copy holds only in-frame clones and misses some; the assay was immunoSEQ multiplex PCR. Of 100,000 to 150,000 clones in the sample, about 88% were seen once. Sequencing was performed on peripheral blood. The receptors stem from a human donor in a cohort sampled during active COVID-19.

The rearrangement uses TRBV9 and TRBJ2-5; TRBD2 agrees at 10 bases. Trimming cost V 0 bases and J 5 bases; bases outside gene matches: 4. Germline V CDR1 and CDR2: SGDLS, YYNGEE. The CDR3 runs 15 residues. The CDR3 bases are TGTGCCAGCAGCGTAGGCCTAGCGGGGGTGGAGACCCAGTACTTC. Protein: CASSVGLAGVETQYF.

This chain links TRBV7-2 with TRBJ2-6; 7 bases are a match to TRBD1. Germline loops: CDR1 SGHTA, CDR2 FQGNSA. The CDR3 consists of 18 residues. V lost 3 bases to trimming and J lost 0 bases; unmatched junction nucleotides: 8. The CDR3 loop reads CASSFTGVRSSGANVLTF. The CDR3 region has the DNA TGTGCCAGCAGCTTCACAGGGGTTCGCAGCTCTGGGGCCAACGTCCTGACTTTC.

The chain has TRBV5-1 and TRBJ2-1, with 8 bases identical to TRBD2. The CDR3 is 14 amino acids. CDR1 is SGHRS and CDR2 is YFSETQ in the germline V gene. V gave up 2 bases and J gave up 3 bases; unmatched junction bases: 1. For the CDR3, the DNA is TGCGCCAGCAGCTTTAGCGGGAACTACAATGAGCAGTTCTTC. It encodes CASSFSGNYNEQFF. Together with reference TRBV5-1 and TRBJ2-1, the CDR3 gives the full variable domain: KAGVTQTPRYLIKTRGQQVTLSCSPISGHRSVSWYQQTPGQGLQFLFEYFSETQRNKGNFPGRFSGRQFSNSRSEMNVSTLELGDSALYLCASSFSGNYNEQFFGPGTRLTVL.

The chain carries TRBV7-9 and TRBJ1-1; D is ambiguous. This CDR3 spans 13 amino acids. The V gene lost 4 bases and the J gene lost 6 bases, with 12 bases spanning the gap. Germline V gene lookup returns CDR1 SEHNR and CDR2 FQNEAQ (reference sequence). CDR3 amino acids: CASSSSRLAEAFF. Here the CDR3 DNA reads TGTGCCAGCAGCTCCTCGAGACTTGCTGAAGCTTTCTTT. The full variable domain, with the rest looked up from reference TRBV7-9 and TRBJ1-1, is DTGVSQNPRHKITKRGQNVTFRCDPISEHNRLYWYRQTLGQGPEFLTYFQNEAQLEKSRLLSDRFSAERPKGSFSTLEIQRTEQGDSAMYLCASSSSRLAEAFFGQGTRLTVV.

The genes are TRBV4-2 and TRBJ2-7; maybe TRBD1 (7 bases). The CDR3 contains 15 residues. The germline V gene encodes CDR1 LGHNA and CDR2 YNFKEQ. The ends were cut back, 0 bases at V and 9 bases at J, with 18 bases in the middle. The DNA for the CDR3 is TGTGCCAGCAGCCAAGATCGATCAGGGGGAGGCGCGCAGTACTTC. This sequence encodes CASSQDRSGGGAQYF.

In DNA, the CDR3 is TGTGCCAGCAGCCCCCAGGCGGTGACAGATCAGCCCCAGCATTTT. Protein: CASSPQAVTDQPQHF. V and J are TRBV4-2 and TRBJ1-5, with D tentatively TRBD1 (5 bases). The CDR3 sequence is 15 residues long. V was clipped by 4 bases and J by 5 bases, with 15 bases between them. The V gene's germline CDR1 is LGHNA and CDR2 YNFKEQ.

This clone was found once. The rearrangement links TRBV4-1 to TRBJ1-1, with D unclear. Germline V gene sequence: CDR1 MGHRA, CDR2 YSYEKL. V lost 4 bases and J lost 1, with 10 bases in between. This CDR3 has 14 amino acids. The CDR3 loop is CASSPPGRNTEAFF. CDR3 nucleotides: TGCGCCAGCAGCCCGCCGGGGAGGAACACTGAAGCTTTCTTT.